The sequence of this T cell receptor beta chain was determined in a study of T cell responses to AZD1222 COVID-19 vaccine. General study findings and limits: Compared with day 0, the breadth and depth of the Spike-specific TCR repertoire rose significantly after two doses of AZD1222.

The CDR3 has 15 residues. Trimming at V came to 6 bases and at J to 2 bases, leaving 8 bases not matched to a gene. The germline CDR1 and CDR2 sequences are LGHNT and FRNRAP. Regarding this clone: Its antigen is still unknown.

The assay was immunoSEQ multiplex PCR, and TCRdb's table has in-frame clones only and misses some. In the table there are tens of thousands of clones, 65% to 85% of which are singletons. Sequenced material: peripheral blood, taken on day 0 of AZD1222 vaccination. The sequence derives from an adult in good health. The chain has TRBV12-5 and TRBJ2-7; TRBD1 matches at 9 bases. The CDR3 nucleotides read TGTGCTAGTGGCCTAACCGGGACAGGGCCCTACGAGCAGTACTTC. Translating gives CASGLTGTGPYEQYF.